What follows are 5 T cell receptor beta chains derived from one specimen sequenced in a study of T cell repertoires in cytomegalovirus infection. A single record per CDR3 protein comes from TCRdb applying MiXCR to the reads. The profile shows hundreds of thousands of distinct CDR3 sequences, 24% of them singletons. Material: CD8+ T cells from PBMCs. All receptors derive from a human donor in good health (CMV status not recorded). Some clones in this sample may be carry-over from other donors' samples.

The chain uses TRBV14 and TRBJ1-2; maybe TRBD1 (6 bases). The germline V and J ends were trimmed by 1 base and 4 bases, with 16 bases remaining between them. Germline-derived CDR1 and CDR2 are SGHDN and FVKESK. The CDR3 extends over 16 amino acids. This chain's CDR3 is CASSQGPGGRSYGYTF. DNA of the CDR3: TGTGCCAGCAGCCAAGGACCCGGGGGGCGTAGCTATGGCTACACCTTC.

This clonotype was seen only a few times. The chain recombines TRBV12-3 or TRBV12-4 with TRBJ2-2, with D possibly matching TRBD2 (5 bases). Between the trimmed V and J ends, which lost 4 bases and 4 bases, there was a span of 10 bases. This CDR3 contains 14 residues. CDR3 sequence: CASSSLAPTGELFF. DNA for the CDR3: TGTGCCAGCAGTTCCCTAGCACCCACCGGGGAGCTGTTTTTT.

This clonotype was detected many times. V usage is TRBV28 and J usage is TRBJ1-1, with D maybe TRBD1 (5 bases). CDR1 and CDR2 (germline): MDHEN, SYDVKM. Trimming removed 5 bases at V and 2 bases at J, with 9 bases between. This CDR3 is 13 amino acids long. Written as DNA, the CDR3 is TGTGCCAGCAGTCATAGGGGAAACACTGAAGCTTTCTTT. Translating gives CASSHRGNTEAFF. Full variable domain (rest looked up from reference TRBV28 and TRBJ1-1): DVKVTQSSRYLVKRTGEKVFLECVQDMDHENMFWYRQDPGLGLRLIYFSYDVKMKEKGDIPEGYSVSREKKERFSLILESASTNQTSMYLCASSHRGNTEAFFGQGTRLTVV.

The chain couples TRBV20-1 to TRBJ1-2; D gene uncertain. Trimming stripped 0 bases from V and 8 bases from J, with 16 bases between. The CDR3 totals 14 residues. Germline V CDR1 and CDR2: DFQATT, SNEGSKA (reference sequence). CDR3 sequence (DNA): TGCAGTGCTAGAGATAACGCGCTCCAGCGCGGCTACACCTTC. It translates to CSARDNALQRGYTF.

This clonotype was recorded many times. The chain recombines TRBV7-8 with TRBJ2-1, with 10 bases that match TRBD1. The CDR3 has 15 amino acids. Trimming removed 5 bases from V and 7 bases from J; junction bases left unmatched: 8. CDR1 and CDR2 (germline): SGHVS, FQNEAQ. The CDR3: CASSGGTGEGNEQFF. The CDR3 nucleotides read TGTGCCAGCAGCGGCGGGACAGGGGAAGGAAATGAGCAGTTCTTC.